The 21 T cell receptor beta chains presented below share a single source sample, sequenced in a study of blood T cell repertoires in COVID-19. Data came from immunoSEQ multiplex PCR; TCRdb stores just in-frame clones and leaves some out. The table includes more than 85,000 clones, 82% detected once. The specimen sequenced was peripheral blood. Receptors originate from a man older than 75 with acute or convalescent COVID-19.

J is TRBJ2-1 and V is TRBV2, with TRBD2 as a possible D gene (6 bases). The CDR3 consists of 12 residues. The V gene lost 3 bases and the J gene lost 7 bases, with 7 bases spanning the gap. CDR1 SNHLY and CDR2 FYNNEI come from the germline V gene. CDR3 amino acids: CASSDGGNEQFF. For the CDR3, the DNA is TGTGCCAGCAGTGATGGGGGGAATGAGCAGTTCTTC.

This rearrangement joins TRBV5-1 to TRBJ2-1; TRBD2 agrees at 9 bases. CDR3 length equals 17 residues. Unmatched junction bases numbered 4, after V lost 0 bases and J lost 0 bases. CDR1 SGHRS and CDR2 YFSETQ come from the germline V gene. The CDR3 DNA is TGCGCCAGCAGCTTGGAGGCGGGAGGGCTCTCCTACAATGAGCAGTTCTTC. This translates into CASSLEAGGLSYNEQFF.

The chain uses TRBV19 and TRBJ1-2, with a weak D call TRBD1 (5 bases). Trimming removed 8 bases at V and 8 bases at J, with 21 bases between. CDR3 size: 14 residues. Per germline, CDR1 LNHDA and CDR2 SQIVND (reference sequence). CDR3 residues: CASDWRGQGGGYTF. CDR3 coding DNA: TGTGCCAGTGATTGGAGGGGCCAGGGAGGAGGCTACACCTTC.

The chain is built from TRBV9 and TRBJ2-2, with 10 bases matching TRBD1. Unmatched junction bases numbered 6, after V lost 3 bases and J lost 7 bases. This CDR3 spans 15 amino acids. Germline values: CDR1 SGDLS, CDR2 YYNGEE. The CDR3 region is CASSARDRGDGELFF. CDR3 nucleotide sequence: TGTGCCAGCAGCGCGCGGGACAGGGGCGACGGGGAGCTGTTTTTT.

The CDR3: CASSTLAGGGYNEQFF. CDR3 bases: TGTGCCAGCAGCACACTAGCGGGGGGGGGCTACAATGAGCAGTTCTTC. The V and J genes are TRBV6-2 or TRBV6-3 and TRBJ2-1; 13 bases map to TRBD2. The CDR3 runs 16 residues. V shed 6 bases and J 3 bases; nucleotides not matched to a gene: 5. The germline V gene encodes CDR1 MNHEY and CDR2 SVGEGT.

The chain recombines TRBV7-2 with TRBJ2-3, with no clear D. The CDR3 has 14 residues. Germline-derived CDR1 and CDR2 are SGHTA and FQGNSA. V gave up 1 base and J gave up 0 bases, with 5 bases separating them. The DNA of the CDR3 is TGTGCCAGCAGCTTAGACGGGAGCACAGATACGCAGTATTTT. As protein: CASSLDGSTDTQYF.

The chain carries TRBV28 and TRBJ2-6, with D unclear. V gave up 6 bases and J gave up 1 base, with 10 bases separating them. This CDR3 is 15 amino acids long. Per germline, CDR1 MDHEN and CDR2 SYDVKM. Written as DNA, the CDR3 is TGTGCCAGCAGGGAATCAGGATCTGGGGCCAACGTCCTGACTTTC. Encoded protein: CASRESGSGANVLTF.

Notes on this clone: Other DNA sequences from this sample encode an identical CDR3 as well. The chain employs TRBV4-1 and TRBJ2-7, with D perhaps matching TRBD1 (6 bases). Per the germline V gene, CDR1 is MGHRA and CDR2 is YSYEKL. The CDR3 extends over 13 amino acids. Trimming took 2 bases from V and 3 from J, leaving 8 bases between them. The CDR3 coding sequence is TGCGCCAGCAGCCAACCGACAGGCTACGAGCAGTACTTC. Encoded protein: CASSQPTGYEQYF.

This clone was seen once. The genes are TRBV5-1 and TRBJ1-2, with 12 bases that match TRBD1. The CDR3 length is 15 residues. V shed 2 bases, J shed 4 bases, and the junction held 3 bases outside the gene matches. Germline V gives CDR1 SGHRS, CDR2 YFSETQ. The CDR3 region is CASSFGTGGIYGYTF. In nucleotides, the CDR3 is TGCGCCAGCAGCTTTGGGACAGGGGGCATCTATGGCTACACCTTC.

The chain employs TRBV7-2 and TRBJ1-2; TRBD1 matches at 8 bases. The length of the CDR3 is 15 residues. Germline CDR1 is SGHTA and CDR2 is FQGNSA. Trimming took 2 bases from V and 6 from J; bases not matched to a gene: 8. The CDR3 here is CASSLMGQGANGYTF. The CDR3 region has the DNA TGTGCCAGCAGCTTAATGGGGCAGGGGGCGAATGGCTACACCTTC.

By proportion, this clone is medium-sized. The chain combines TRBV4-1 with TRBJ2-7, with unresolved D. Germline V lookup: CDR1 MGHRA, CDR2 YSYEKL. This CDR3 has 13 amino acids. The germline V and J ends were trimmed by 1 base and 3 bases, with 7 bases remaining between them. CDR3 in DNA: TGCGCCAGCAGCCAAGTTGGCGGCTACGAGCAGTACTTC. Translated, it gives CASSQVGGYEQYF.

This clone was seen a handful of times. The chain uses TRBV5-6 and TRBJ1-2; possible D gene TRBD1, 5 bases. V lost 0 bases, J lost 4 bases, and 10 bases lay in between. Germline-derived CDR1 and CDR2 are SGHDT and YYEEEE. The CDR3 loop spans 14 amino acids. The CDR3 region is CASSLGGTVYGYTF. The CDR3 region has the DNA TGTGCCAGCAGCTTGGGGGGCACGGTCTATGGCTACACCTTC.

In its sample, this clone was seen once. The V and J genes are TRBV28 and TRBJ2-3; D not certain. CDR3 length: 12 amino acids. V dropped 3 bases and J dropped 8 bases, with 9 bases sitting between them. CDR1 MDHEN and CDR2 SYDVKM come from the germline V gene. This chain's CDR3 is CASSLSVSTQYF. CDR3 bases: TGTGCCAGCAGTTTGTCAGTCAGTACGCAGTATTTT.

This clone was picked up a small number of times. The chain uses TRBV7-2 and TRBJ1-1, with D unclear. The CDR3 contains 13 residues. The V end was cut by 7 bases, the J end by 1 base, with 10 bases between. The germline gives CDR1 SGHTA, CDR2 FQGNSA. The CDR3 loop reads CASTISTNTEAFF. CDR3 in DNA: TGTGCCAGCACCATTAGCACGAACACTGAAGCTTTCTTT.

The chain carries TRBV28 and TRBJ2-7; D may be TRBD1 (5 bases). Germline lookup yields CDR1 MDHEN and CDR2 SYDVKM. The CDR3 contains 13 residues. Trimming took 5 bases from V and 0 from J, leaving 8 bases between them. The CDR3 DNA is TGTGCCAGCAGTCCGGACACCTCCTACGAGCAGTACTTC. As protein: CASSPDTSYEQYF.

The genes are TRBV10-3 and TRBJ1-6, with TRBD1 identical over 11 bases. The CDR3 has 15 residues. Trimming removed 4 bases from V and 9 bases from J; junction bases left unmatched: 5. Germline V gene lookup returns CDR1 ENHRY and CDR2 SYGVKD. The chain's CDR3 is CAISVGGTGGSPLHF. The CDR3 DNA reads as TGTGCCATCAGTGTGGGGGGGACAGGGGGTTCACCCCTCCACTTT.

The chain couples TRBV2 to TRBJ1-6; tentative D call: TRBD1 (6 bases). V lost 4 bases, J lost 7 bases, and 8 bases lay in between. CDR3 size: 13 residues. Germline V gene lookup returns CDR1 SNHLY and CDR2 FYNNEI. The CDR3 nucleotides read TGTGCCAGCAGTGTAGGACAGAATTCACCCCTCCACTTT. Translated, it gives CASSVGQNSPLHF. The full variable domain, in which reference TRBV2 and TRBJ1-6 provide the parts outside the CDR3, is EPEVTQTPSHQVTQMGQEVILRCVPISNHLYFYWYRQILGQKVEFLVSFYNNEISEKSEIFDDQFSVERPDGSNFTLKIRSTKLEDSAMYFCASSVGQNSPLHFGNGTRLTVT.

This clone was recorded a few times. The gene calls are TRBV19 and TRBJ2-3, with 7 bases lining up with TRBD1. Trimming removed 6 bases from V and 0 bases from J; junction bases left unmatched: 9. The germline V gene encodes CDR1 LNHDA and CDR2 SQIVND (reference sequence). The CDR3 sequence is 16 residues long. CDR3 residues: CASRGTAVRSTDTQYF. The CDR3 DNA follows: TGTGCCAGTAGAGGGACAGCTGTCCGGAGCACAGATACGCAGTATTTT.

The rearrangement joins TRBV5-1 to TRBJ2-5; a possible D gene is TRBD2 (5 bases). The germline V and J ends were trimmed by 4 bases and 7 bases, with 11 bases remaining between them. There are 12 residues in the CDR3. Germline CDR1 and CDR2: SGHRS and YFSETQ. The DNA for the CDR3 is TGCGCCAGCAGCCCCAATGAGGGGACCCAGTACTTC. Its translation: CASSPNEGTQYF.

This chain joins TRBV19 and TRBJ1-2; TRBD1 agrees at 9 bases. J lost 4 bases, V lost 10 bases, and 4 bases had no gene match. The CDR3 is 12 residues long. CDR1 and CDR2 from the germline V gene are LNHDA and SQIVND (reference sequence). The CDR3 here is CATGTGSYGYTF. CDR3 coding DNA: TGTGCCACAGGGACAGGGAGCTATGGCTACACCTTC.

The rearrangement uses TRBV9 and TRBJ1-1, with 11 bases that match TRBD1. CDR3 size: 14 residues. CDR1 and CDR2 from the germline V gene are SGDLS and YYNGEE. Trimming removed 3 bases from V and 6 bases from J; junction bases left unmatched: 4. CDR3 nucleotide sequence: TGTGCCAGCAGCGCAGGACAGGGGGCGTCTGAAGCTTTCTTT. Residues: CASSAGQGASEAFF.